The T cell receptor (beta chain) under discussion was sequenced for a study of blood T cell repertoires in COVID-19 (dated by TCRdb to about 2020). Study-wide context: The collaborator samples originated in the United States, Italy and Spain and spanned the acute and convalescent phases of COVID-19. The prospective study material was composed of cDNA or gDNA derived from T cells, B-cell-depleted T cells, or PBMCs. Deeply sampled blood TCRbeta repertoires from subjects exposed to, actively infected with, or recovered from COVID-19 were included in the dataset. The repertoires were released in a freely available public database intended as a resource for research on the immune response to SARS-CoV-2. Samples were obtained from the ongoing ImmuneRACE study (first 160 participants) and from 950 to 1,500 subjects provided by 6 global collaborators. Nearly every sample came with metadata listing a de-identified subject ID, COVID-19 status, age in years and sex. Where available, HLA class I and class II types were taken from metadata supplied by the sample provider and were not determined by assay-based typing.

This clone was seen a handful of times. Which antigen it targets is not known. There are no base qualities to consult, and no much larger clone falls within one base. Each collaborating institution followed its own protocols to collect whole blood in K2EDTA tubes. For TCRbeta analysis, collaborator samples were shipped as frozen whole blood, as isolated PBMCs, or as DNA extracted from either sample type. TCRbeta CDR3 regions were amplified from genomic DNA by means of the immunoSEQ Assay, a bias-controlled multiplex PCR. The original pipeline was this. Within the assay, amplification of reference gene primers was used to estimate how many nucleated cells each sample contained. Sequence reads were collapsed and filtered to measure the absolute abundance of every unique TCRbeta CDR3 rearrangement. For each sample, productive Simpson clonality was calculated by taking the square root of Simpson's diversity index across productive rearrangements. TCRdb carries this immuneACCESS record with in-frame sequences only. Its versions omit some clonotypes, under half of them owing to an unresolved V gene in the studies checked, with the rest unexplained. V and J calls and clone size are as listed in that table; D and trimming were resolved from the DNA. This sample gives roughly 120,000 clones in total; around 85% of them show up just once. The biggest ten clones account for around an eighth of the sample.

The germline V gene encodes CDR1 SGHTA and CDR2 FQGNSA. The cysteine opens and the phenylalanine closes a CDR3 of 14 amino acids. Of all the DNA, just the CDR3 is kept, 42 bases in frame from base 1. Trimming at the junction amounts to 0 bases on V and 0 bases on J, and the germline ends lie 6 bases apart. Broad study findings and their caveats: Clinical and demographic metadata were provided uncurated, with the amount varying by source and participant.

Sequenced sample: peripheral blood. This TCR was sampled from a human donor in a cohort sampled during active COVID-19. Recombination joined TRBV7-2 with TRBJ2-7, with no confident D gene call. The CDR3: CASSLAASSYEQYF. The sequenced DNA is TGTGCCAGCAGCTTAGCCGCTAGCTCCTACGAGCAGTACTTC.